These 30 T cell receptor beta chains came from one sample sequenced in a study of long-term antiretroviral therapy in people with HIV. An immunoSEQ assay, version v3.0, was performed at survey level. Sequencing was performed with immunoSEQ multiplex PCR; in TCRdb, only in-frame clones are kept and a portion is missing. Here the sample spans fewer than 25,000 clones, about 81% being singletons. The source was unsorted PBMCs, collected 1.5 years after starting antiretroviral therapy. These receptors were taken from a young man with HIV.

This chain connects TRBV6-1 to TRBJ1-6; 8 bases agree with TRBD1. The CDR3 is 19 residues long. Trimming removed 3 bases from V and 0 bases from J; junction bases left unmatched: 10. Germline CDR1 reads MNHNS; CDR2 reads SASEGT. The CDR3 loop reads CASSDGGTGRISYNSPLHF. Here the CDR3 DNA reads TGTGCCAGCAGTGACGGGGGGACAGGAAGGATCTCCTATAATTCACCCCTCCACTTT.

The chain uses TRBV5-1 and TRBJ2-5; perhaps TRBD2 as D (6 bases). V gave up 3 bases and J gave up 4 bases, with 22 bases separating them. Per germline, CDR1 SGHRS and CDR2 YFSETQ. The CDR3 has 17 amino acids. The CDR3 region has the DNA TGCGCCAGCAGCTGGCAGACTACCGGGGGAAGGGTAGAGACCCAGTACTTC. It is translated as CASSWQTTGGRVETQYF.

The chain uses TRBV5-6 and TRBJ2-1; 9 bases are shared with TRBD2. The CDR3 extends over 16 amino acids. The germline CDR1 and CDR2 sequences are SGHDT and YYEEEE. Trimming cost V 4 bases and J 6 bases; bases outside gene matches: 11. This CDR3 is CASSTLSGRIANEQFF. CDR3 coding DNA: TGTGCCAGCAGCACGTTGAGCGGGAGGATAGCCAATGAGCAGTTCTTC.

V gene TRBV19 combines with J gene TRBJ2-7, with D tentatively TRBD1 (6 bases). Per germline, CDR1 LNHDA and CDR2 SQIVND (reference sequence). V lost 3 bases and J 6 bases, leaving 18 bases between the germline ends. The CDR3 covers 15 residues. The CDR3, as DNA: TGTGCCAGTAGTATTAGTACCAGGGAAGGGGGCGAGCAGTACTTC. This sequence encodes CASSISTREGGEQYF. Full variable domain (rest looked up from reference TRBV19 and TRBJ2-7): DGGITQSPKYLFRKEGQNVTLSCEQNLNHDAMYWYRQDPGQGLRLIYYSQIVNDFQKGDIAEGYSVSREKKESFPLTVTSAQKNPTAFYLCASSISTREGGEQYFGPGTRLTVT.

The V gene is TRBV11-2, the J gene TRBJ1-1; 9 nucleotides agree with TRBD1. The V segment lost 0 bases and the J segment 3 bases; nucleotides outside the gene matches: 11. This CDR3 contains 18 residues. Germline loops: CDR1 SGHAT, CDR2 FQNNGV. CDR3 loop: CASSLDGGQGSEDTEAFF. The CDR3, as DNA: TGTGCCAGCAGCTTAGATGGAGGACAGGGGAGTGAGGACACTGAAGCTTTCTTT.

The chain uses TRBV14 and TRBJ2-2; TRBD1 is a possible D gene (5 bases). CDR1 and CDR2 (germline): SGHDN, FVKESK. This CDR3 contains 17 residues. Trimming pared 0 bases from V and 5 bases from J, leaving 16 bases between. The CDR3 DNA reads as TGTGCCAGCAGCCAAGATAAAGACAGCGAACTAACCGGGGAGCTGTTTTTT. Its protein is CASSQDKDSELTGELFF.

The V gene is TRBV7-9, the J gene TRBJ1-6; the D gene is possibly TRBD1 (6 bases). V was shortened by 3 bases and J by 0 bases, with 12 bases between the two germline ends. This CDR3 has 17 amino acids. Germline V CDR1 and CDR2: SEHNR, FQNEAQ (reference sequence). CDR3 DNA: TGTGCCAGCAGCTTTTCGACAGGCTACTCCTATAATTCACCCCTCCACTTT. This translates into CASSFSTGYSYNSPLHF.

The chain joins TRBV27 to TRBJ1-2, with D unresolved. This CDR3 is 13 amino acids long. Between the trimmed V and J ends, which lost 5 bases and 7 bases, there was a span of 14 bases. Germline V gene lookup returns CDR1 MNHEY and CDR2 SMNVEV (reference sequence). CDR3 sequence: CASSKGIPGGYTF. The CDR3 nucleotides read TGTGCCAGCAGTAAAGGGATCCCTGGTGGCTACACCTTC.

The chain combines TRBV19 with TRBJ1-3; the D is unclear. The CDR3 contains 15 residues. In germline, CDR1 is LNHDA, CDR2 SQIVND (reference sequence). Trimming took 2 bases from V and 0 from J, leaving 8 bases between them. The DNA of the CDR3 is TGTGCCAGTAGTATACGACATTTCTCTGGAAACACCATATATTTT. Translation gives CASSIRHFSGNTIYF.

The V gene is TRBV7-2, the J gene TRBJ1-5; D is possibly TRBD1 (5 bases). Germline lookup yields CDR1 SGHTA and CDR2 FQGNSA. There are 15 residues in the CDR3. The V end lost 0 bases, the J end lost 1 base, and 7 bases lay between the germline ends. The DNA for the CDR3 is TGTGCCAGCAGCTTAGCCGGGACGAGCAATCAGCCCCAGCATTTT. Protein product: CASSLAGTSNQPQHF.

This clone was observed a single time. Given a much more abundant clone one base away, this may be a read error. The chain carries TRBV7-8 and TRBJ2-3; TRBD1 matches at 10 bases. CDR3 size: 15 residues. Germline CDR1 is SGHVS and CDR2 is FQNEAQ. The junction had 3 bases not matched to a gene; V was cut back by 5 bases and J by 1 base. CDR3 in DNA: TGTGCCAGCAGCCCCGGACAGGGGGGCACAGATACGCAGTATTTT. Amino acids: CASSPGQGGTDTQYF. Combining the CDR3 with reference TRBV7-8 and TRBJ2-3 gives the whole variable domain GAGVSQSPRYKVAKRGQDVALRCDPISGHVSLFWYQQALGQGPEFLTYFQNEAQLDKSGLPSDRFFAERPEGSVSTLKIQRTQQEDSAVYLCASSPGQGGTDTQYFGPGTRLTVL.

This chain links TRBV4-2 with TRBJ2-7, with D possibly called TRBD1 or TRBD2 (6 bases each). Germline lookup yields CDR1 LGHNA and CDR2 YNFKEQ. The germline V and J ends were trimmed by 4 bases and 3 bases, with 13 bases remaining between them. There are 14 residues in the CDR3. CDR3 residues: CASSPRGPDYEQYF. CDR3 in DNA: TGTGCCAGCAGCCCCCGGGGGCCCGACTACGAGCAGTACTTC.

The V and J genes are TRBV9 and TRBJ2-7; D uncertain. The CDR3 contains 15 residues. Between the trimmed V and J ends, which lost 0 bases and 2 bases, there was a span of 12 bases. Germline assignment: CDR1 SGDLS and CDR2 YYNGEE. CDR3 residues: CASSVGGTEAYEQYF. CDR3 sequence (DNA): TGTGCCAGCAGCGTAGGAGGAACAGAAGCCTACGAGCAGTACTTC. The variable domain in full, completed from reference TRBV9 and TRBJ2-7, reads DSGVTQTPKHLITATGQRVTLRCSPRSGDLSVYWYQQSLDQGLQFLIQYYNGEERAKGNILERFSAQQFPDLHSELNLSSLELGDSALYFCASSVGGTEAYEQYFGPGTRLTVT.

V and J are TRBV30 and TRBJ2-3; a weak D match, TRBD1 (5 bases). Trimming removed 2 bases from V and 2 bases from J, with 11 bases in between. The CDR3 has 14 amino acids. Germline assignment: CDR1 GTSNPN and CDR2 SVGIG (reference sequence). CDR3 sequence: CAWSLGADTDTQYF. The CDR3 nucleotides are TGTGCCTGGAGTTTAGGGGCAGACACAGATACGCAGTATTTT.

The rearrangement uses TRBV29-1 and TRBJ1-1; TRBD1 matches at 8 bases. Germline CDR1 and CDR2: SQVTM and ANQGSEA. The CDR3 totals 15 residues. Losses at the gene ends were 0 bases for V and 2 bases for J; bases not matched to a gene: 5. The CDR3 nucleotides are TGCAGCGTTGAAGATACGGCAGGGGGCAACACTGAAGCTTTCTTT. Translation gives CSVEDTAGGNTEAFF.

The rearrangement uses TRBV30 and TRBJ1-5; no clear D gene. This CDR3 contains 15 residues. Germline assignment: CDR1 GTSNPN and CDR2 SVGIG (reference sequence). V lost 0 bases and J lost 3, with 12 bases in between. CDR3 DNA sequence: TGTGCCTGGAGTGTAACGAGAGAGTTCAATCAGCCCCAGCATTTT. Protein sequence: CAWSVTREFNQPQHF.

This clone is a singleton in its sample. This sequence joins TRBV13 and TRBJ2-5, with 10 bases fitting TRBD2. The ends lost 3 bases at V and 5 bases at J; junction bases unmatched: 3. CDR1 and CDR2 from the germline V gene are PRHDT and FYEKMQ (reference sequence). The CDR3 is made up of 14 amino acids. The CDR3 sequence is CASSFSTSGETQYF. CDR3 sequence (DNA): TGTGCCAGCAGCTTCTCGACTAGCGGGGAGACCCAGTACTTC. The full variable domain, with the rest looked up from reference TRBV13 and TRBJ2-5, is AAGVIQSPRHLIKEKRETATLKCYPIPRHDTVYWYQQGPGQDPQFLISFYEKMQSDKGSIPDRFSAQQFSDYHSELNMSSLELGDSALYFCASSFSTSGETQYFGPGTRLLVL.

This chain uses TRBV5-5 with TRBJ1-4; D might be TRBD1 (5 bases). The germline V gene encodes CDR1 SGHKS and CDR2 YYEKEE (reference sequence). Trimming pared 3 bases from V and 7 bases from J, leaving 22 bases between. The length of the CDR3 is 17 residues. CDR3 DNA: TGTGCCAGCAGCTCCTATTCTACAGGTTCCCTTGGTGAAAAACTGTTTTTT. Amino acids: CASSSYSTGSLGEKLFF.

CDR3 sequence: CASSQKQGFSYEQYF. The CDR3 DNA follows: TGCGCCAGCAGCCAAAAACAGGGTTTCTCCTACGAGCAGTACTTC. This rearrangement joins TRBV5-1 to TRBJ2-7; tentative D call: TRBD1 (6 bases). The CDR3 runs 15 residues. Trimming cost V 4 bases and J 0 bases, with 14 bases left between them. CDR1 is SGHRS, CDR2 YFSETQ, per germline. Together with reference TRBV5-1 and TRBJ2-7, the CDR3 gives the full variable domain: KAGVTQTPRYLIKTRGQQVTLSCSPISGHRSVSWYQQTPGQGLQFLFEYFSETQRNKGNFPGRFSGRQFSNSRSEMNVSTLELGDSALYLCASSQKQGFSYEQYFGPGTRLTVT.

The chain joins TRBV6-5 to TRBJ2-4, with D unresolved. CDR1 is MNHEY, CDR2 SVGAGI, per germline. The CDR3 has 15 residues. V gave up 4 bases and J gave up 0 bases, with 10 bases separating them. The CDR3: CASSSGGGAKNIQYF. The CDR3 region has the DNA TGTGCCAGCAGTTCTGGTGGTGGAGCCAAAAACATTCAGTACTTC.

The CDR3 protein is CASSLEVRGRDEQFF. CDR3 DNA: TGCGCCAGCAGCTTGGAGGTCAGGGGCCGGGATGAGCAGTTCTTC. The chain couples TRBV5-1 to TRBJ2-1, with D perhaps TRBD1 (6 bases). Germline-derived CDR1 and CDR2 are SGHRS and YFSETQ. CDR3 length: 15 amino acids. Trimming cost V 0 bases and J 8 bases, with 15 bases left between them.

The CDR3 coding sequence is TGTGCCAGCAGCTCTAGCGGCCTATACGAGCAGTACTTC. Translating it yields CASSSSGLYEQYF. V usage is TRBV28 and J usage is TRBJ2-7; 7 bases are shared with TRBD2. The CDR3 sequence is 13 residues long. Per the germline V gene, CDR1 is MDHEN and CDR2 is SYDVKM. The V gene end was trimmed by 6 bases and the J gene end by 4 bases; junction bases not matched to a gene: 6.

The rearrangement joins TRBV7-2 to TRBJ1-2, with D perhaps matching TRBD1 (5 bases). In germline, CDR1 is SGHTA, CDR2 FQGNSA. Between the trimmed V and J ends, which lost 5 bases and 12 bases, there was a span of 22 bases. The CDR3 spans 14 residues. The CDR3: CASSPTLQGGRHTF. The DNA of the CDR3 is TGTGCCAGCAGCCCAACACTTCAGGGTGGCAGACACACCTTC.

The V and J genes are TRBV28 and TRBJ1-2; 9 bases align to TRBD1. The CDR3 covers 13 residues. Per the germline V gene, CDR1 is MDHEN and CDR2 is SYDVKM. With 8 bases clipped from V and 7 bases from J, the junction kept 8 bases outside the gene matches. CDR3 region: CASLMDRGSGYTF. CDR3 bases: TGTGCCAGCTTGATGGACAGGGGAAGTGGCTACACCTTC.

This clone was detected a few times. V and J are TRBV28 and TRBJ2-2; D ambiguous. The CDR3 contains 14 residues. The V gene's germline CDR1 is MDHEN and CDR2 SYDVKM. V was shortened by 6 bases and J by 4 bases, with 12 bases between the two germline ends. The CDR3 sequence is CASSPTRSTGELFF. The CDR3 nucleotides are TGTGCCAGCAGCCCAACCCGGTCCACCGGGGAGCTGTTTTTT.

This rearrangement joins TRBV27 to TRBJ2-1; 8 bases map to TRBD2. The V and J ends lost 3 bases and 2 bases, in that order; junction bases with no gene match: 3. The V gene's germline CDR1 is MNHEY and CDR2 SMNVEV (reference sequence). The CDR3 totals 15 residues. The CDR3 coding sequence is TGTGCCAGCAGTTTGGGCGGGGGGCCCTACAATGAGCAGTTCTTC. Residues: CASSLGGGPYNEQFF.

This clone is medium-sized in the sample. The chain combines TRBV7-9 with TRBJ2-3; the D gene is possibly TRBD2 (6 bases). V shed 1 base and J shed 3 bases, with 11 bases lying between them. The CDR3 is made up of 15 amino acids. CDR1 is SEHNR and CDR2 is FQNEAQ in the germline V gene (reference sequence). The DNA for the CDR3 is TGTGCCAGCAGCTTAGTCTCACTAGCAACAGATACGCAGTATTTT. The encoded protein is CASSLVSLATDTQYF. Full variable domain (missing parts from reference TRBV7-9 and TRBJ2-3): DTGVSQNPRHKITKRGQNVTFRCDPISEHNRLYWYRQTLGQGPEFLTYFQNEAQLEKSRLLSDRFSAERPKGSFSTLEIQRTEQGDSAMYLCASSLVSLATDTQYFGPGTRLTVL.

The CDR3 spells CASSGQGAGTEAFF. DNA of the CDR3: TGTGCCAGCAGCGGACAGGGGGCTGGGACTGAAGCTTTCTTT. J is TRBJ1-1 and V is TRBV9; 10 bases are shared with TRBD1. Germline V gene sequence: CDR1 SGDLS, CDR2 YYNGEE. The J segment lost 5 bases and the V segment lost 3 bases, leaving 4 bases of the junction unmatched. This CDR3 is 14 amino acids long.

This sequence joins TRBV7-7 and TRBJ2-5; 14 bases line up with TRBD2. Germline V gene data show CDR1 as SSHAT and CDR2 as FNYEAQ (reference sequence). The J segment lost 5 bases and the V segment lost 4 bases, leaving 3 bases of the junction unmatched. The CDR3 covers 15 residues. The CDR3 nucleotides read TGTGCCAGCAGCTCGGGACTAGCGGGGGCGGAGACCCAGTACTTC. Its translation is CASSSGLAGAETQYF.

The rearrangement links TRBV11-2 to TRBJ2-7, with D uncertain. The CDR3 totals 12 residues. V was clipped by 1 base and J by 4 bases, with 5 bases between them. CDR1 and CDR2 (germline): SGHAT, FQNNGV. The CDR3 here is CASSLAQYEQYF. The CDR3 DNA reads TGTGCCAGCAGCTTAGCACAGTACGAGCAGTACTTC. Full variable domain (rest looked up from reference TRBV11-2 and TRBJ2-7): EAGVAQSPRYKIIEKRQSVAFWCNPISGHATLYWYQQILGQGPKLLIQFQNNGVVDDSQLPKDRFSAERLKGVDSTLKIQPAKLEDSAVYLCASSLAQYEQYFGPGTRLTVT.